This passage covers 7 T cell receptor beta chains from one sample sequenced in a study of cytotoxic CD8 clonotypes in ibrutinib-treated CLL. Profiling relied on immunoSEQ multiplex PCR, and the TCRdb table lists in-frame clones only, not all of them. The repertoire holds tens of thousands of clones, with 68% as singletons. The specimen was PBMCs, collected after 12 months of ibrutinib treatment. Source of these receptors: a human donor with chronic lymphocytic leukemia.

A few counts support this clone. V usage is TRBV27 and J usage is TRBJ1-6, with 7 nucleotides matching TRBD1. Germline trimming cut 4 bases from V and 5 bases from J; bases unmatched to any gene: 2. This CDR3 is 14 amino acids long. Germline assignment: CDR1 MNHEY and CDR2 SMNVEV (reference sequence). The DNA for the CDR3 is TGTGCCAGCAGTTACAGGGGCGATAATTCACCCCTCCACTTT. Its protein product is CASSYRGDNSPLHF.

The CDR3 is CASSQIRIEETQYF. In nucleotides, the CDR3 is TGTGCCAGCTCACAAATAAGGATTGAAGAGACCCAGTACTTC. The chain employs TRBV18 and TRBJ2-5; D gene unclear. The V and J ends lost 4 bases and 3 bases respectively, with 12 bases between them. This CDR3 has 14 amino acids. Per germline, CDR1 KGHSH and CDR2 LQKENI.

This clone was recorded a few times. The rearrangement links TRBV6-5 to TRBJ1-1, with unresolved D. The CDR3 consists of 14 residues. V lost 3 bases and J lost 1, with 9 bases in between. Germline CDR1 is MNHEY and CDR2 is SVGAGI. For the CDR3, the DNA is TGTGCCAGCAGTTATCTCTGGGGGAACACTGAAGCTTTCTTT. Amino acid sequence: CASSYLWGNTEAFF.

The chain has TRBV28 and TRBJ2-1; TRBD1 agrees at 9 bases. From germline, CDR1 is MDHEN and CDR2 SYDVKM. CDR3 length: 14 amino acids. V lost 9 bases and J lost 3; bases outside the gene matches: 6. CDR3 sequence reads: CASHGQGRYNEQFF. The DNA for the CDR3 is TGTGCCAGTCACGGACAGGGGCGCTACAATGAGCAGTTCTTC. The full variable domain, its missing parts supplied by reference TRBV28 and TRBJ2-1, is DVKVTQSSRYLVKRTGEKVFLECVQDMDHENMFWYRQDPGLGLRLIYFSYDVKMKEKGDIPEGYSVSREKKERFSLILESASTNQTSMYLCASHGQGRYNEQFFGPGTRLTVL.

A few counts support this clone. This chain uses TRBV6-1 with TRBJ1-1, with unresolved D. This CDR3 has 13 amino acids. Looked up from germline, CDR1 is MNHNS and CDR2 is SASEGT. Between the trimmed V and J ends, which lost 4 bases and 1 base, there was a span of 7 bases. This chain's CDR3 is CASSATANTEAFF. CDR3 coding DNA: TGTGCCAGCAGTGCTACAGCGAACACTGAAGCTTTCTTT.

This chain uses TRBV5-5 with TRBJ2-1; D gene ambiguous. Trimming took 4 bases from V and 9 from J, leaving 11 bases between them. CDR1 is SGHKS and CDR2 is YYEKEE in the germline V gene (reference sequence). The length of the CDR3 is 12 residues. The CDR3 loop is CASSPRVGEQFF. The CDR3 region has the DNA TGTGCCAGCAGCCCACGGGTTGGTGAGCAGTTCTTC.

Only a few counts were recorded for this clone. The rearrangement joins TRBV12-5 to TRBJ1-1; D gene uncertain. The CDR3 has 11 amino acids. V lost 6 bases, J lost 7 bases, and 9 bases lay in between. From germline, CDR1 is LGHNT and CDR2 FRNRAP. The CDR3 loop reads CASGGEVEAFF. The CDR3 nucleotides are TGTGCTAGTGGGGGAGAGGTTGAAGCTTTCTTT.